This TCR beta chain derives from a study of lymphopenia after photon versus proton radiotherapy. Study results and limitations: Post-nadir diversity loss with photons came from oligoclonal expansion, particularly CD8+ Temra cells. Post-nadir TCR diversity decline inversely tracked overall survival among those who died. Relative stability marked proton patients; photon patients lost diversity and naive cells. Better survival with proton therapy was suggested as possible, not demonstrated.

This clone was seen only once. Its matching antigen is unknown. Data came from immunoSEQ multiplex PCR; TCRdb stores just in-frame clones and leaves some out. Of approximately 24,000 clones listed, 90% were seen once; the top ten hold approximately 0.81%. Germline V CDR1 and CDR2: SGHVS, FNYEAQ. The V end lost 5 bases, the J end lost 3 bases, and 16 bases lay between the germline ends. The CDR3 spans 15 residues. Specimen: peripheral blood, collected from a patient treated with photon-based radiotherapy. This chain links TRBV7-6 with TRBJ1-2; TRBD1 is a possible D gene (5 bases). The source of this sequence is a woman between 45 and 65 years old with cholangiocarcinoma. The CDR3 here is CASSQGTYDDYGYTF. CDR3 DNA: TGTGCCAGCAGCCAAGGGACCTACGACGACTATGGCTACACCTTC.